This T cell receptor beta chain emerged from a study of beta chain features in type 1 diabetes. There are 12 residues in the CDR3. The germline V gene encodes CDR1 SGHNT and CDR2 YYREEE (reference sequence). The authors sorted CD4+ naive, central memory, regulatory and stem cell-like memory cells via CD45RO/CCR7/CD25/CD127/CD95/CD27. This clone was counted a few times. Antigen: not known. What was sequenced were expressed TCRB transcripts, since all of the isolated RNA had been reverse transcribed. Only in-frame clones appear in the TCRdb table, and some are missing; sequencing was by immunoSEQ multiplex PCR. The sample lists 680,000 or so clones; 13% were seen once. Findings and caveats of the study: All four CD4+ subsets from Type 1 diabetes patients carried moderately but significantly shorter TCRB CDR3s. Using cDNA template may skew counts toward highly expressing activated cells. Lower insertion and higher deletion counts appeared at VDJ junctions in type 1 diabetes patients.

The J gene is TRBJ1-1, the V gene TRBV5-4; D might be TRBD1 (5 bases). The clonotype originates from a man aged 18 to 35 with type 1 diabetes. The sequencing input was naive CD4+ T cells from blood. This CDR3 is CAMADRHTEAFF. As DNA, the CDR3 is TGTGCGATGGCTGACAGACACACTGAAGCTTTCTTT.